A single sample is the source of the 26 T cell receptor beta chains below, sequenced in a study of cytomegalovirus exposure and HLA in healthy donors. Both 60 Vbeta primers and 13 Jbeta primers went into the PCR. Clones were sequenced by immunoSEQ multiplex PCR, and TCRdb holds only the in-frame ones, with some missing. The data show more than 95,000 clones, just under 80% seen once. The source material was PBMCs. The origin of the receptors is a man under 40 in good health and CMV-seronegative.

The rearrangement links TRBV6-5 to TRBJ1-1, with D perhaps TRBD1 (6 bases). Germline-derived CDR1 and CDR2 are MNHEY and SVGAGI. Trimming stripped 6 bases from V and 6 bases from J, with 20 bases between. CDR3 length equals 15 residues. The DNA for the CDR3 is TGTGCCAGCAGCTCTCGAGCGGGGGCGGGGGCTGAAGCTTTCTTT. Amino acid sequence: CASSSRAGAGAEAFF.

The chain joins TRBV10-2 to TRBJ2-5, with D hard to call. Germline CDR1 reads WSHSY; CDR2 reads SAAADI. V was trimmed by 0 bases and J by 7 bases, leaving 18 bases between them. The CDR3 length is 16 residues. The CDR3 sequence is CASSESYSAGLRTQYF. In DNA form, the CDR3 reads TGCGCCAGCAGTGAGTCATATTCGGCAGGCCTTCGGACCCAGTACTTC.

This sequence joins TRBV10-1 and TRBJ2-3, with D possibly TRBD2 on 7 matching bases. Germline-derived CDR1 and CDR2 are WNHNN and SYGVQD (reference sequence). The CDR3 sequence is 13 residues long. Between the trimmed V and J ends, which lost 8 bases and 6 bases, there was a span of 15 bases. The CDR3 DNA reads TGCGCCAGCCAGGGAGGGGGGTACGATACGCAGTATTTT. It specifies CASQGGGYDTQYF.

V usage is TRBV7-2 and J usage is TRBJ1-2, with TRBD1 matching over 8 bases. Germline V gives CDR1 SGHTA, CDR2 FQGNSA. This CDR3 is built from 15 residues. With 5 bases clipped from V and 2 bases from J, the junction kept 7 bases outside the gene matches. The CDR3 sequence is CASSITYRGNYGYTF. As DNA, the CDR3 is TGTGCCAGCAGCATAACATACAGGGGGAACTATGGCTACACCTTC.

The chain combines TRBV30 with TRBJ2-1; D gene ambiguous. CDR1 GTSNPN and CDR2 SVGIG come from the germline V gene (reference sequence). V shed 3 bases and J shed 10 bases, with 16 bases lying between them. The CDR3 loop spans 13 amino acids. For the CDR3, the DNA is TGTGCCTGGAGCCTAGACCGATCGAGGGAGCAGTTCTTC. It encodes CAWSLDRSREQFF.

The rearrangement joins TRBV6-5 to TRBJ2-7; D is uncertain. In germline, CDR1 is MNHEY, CDR2 SVGAGI. Trimming stripped 1 base from V and 2 bases from J, with 9 bases between. CDR3 length equals 14 residues. CDR3 residues: CASSYYGRTYEQYF. The DNA for the CDR3 is TGTGCCAGCAGTTACTATGGTAGAACCTACGAGCAGTACTTC.

The rearrangement joins TRBV6-1 to TRBJ2-2; a weak D match, TRBD1 (5 bases). The V gene's germline CDR1 is MNHNS and CDR2 SASEGT. The CDR3 covers 18 residues. The V and J ends lost 4 bases and 3 bases respectively, with 21 bases between them. The CDR3 DNA reads as TGTGCCAGCAGTGGAACAGGTTTCGCCCCAGCCGACACCGGGGAGCTGTTTTTT. This encodes CASSGTGFAPADTGELFF.

This clone came up a few times. The genes are TRBV11-2 and TRBJ1-4; tentative D call: TRBD1 (5 bases). Trimming removed 7 bases from V and 1 base from J, with 10 bases in between. This CDR3 has 14 amino acids. Germline CDR1 and CDR2: SGHAT and FQNNGV. CDR3 bases: TGTGCCAGCACCAGGGCTGGAACTAATGAAAAACTGTTTTTT. Protein: CASTRAGTNEKLFF.

This chain links TRBV19 with TRBJ2-5; 14 positions match TRBD2. V lost 7 bases to trimming and J lost 5 bases; unmatched junction nucleotides: 9. The germline V gene encodes CDR1 LNHDA and CDR2 SQIVND (reference sequence). This CDR3 is 16 amino acids long. The DNA for the CDR3 is TGTGCCAGTAAGAGACTAGCGGGGGGGAGCAAGGAGACCCAGTACTTC. It is translated as CASKRLAGGSKETQYF.

J is TRBJ2-5 and V is TRBV15; 9 nucleotides agree with TRBD2. Germline V CDR1 and CDR2: LNHNV, YYDKDF (reference sequence). J lost 5 bases, V lost 0 bases, and 22 bases had no gene match. CDR3 length equals 21 residues. CDR3 DNA: TGTGCCACCAGCAGAGAGGAGACAGGGTCGGTAATAGCGGGAGTAGTGGAGACCCAGTACTTC. As protein: CATSREETGSVIAGVVETQYF.

This rearrangement joins TRBV5-1 to TRBJ2-7, with TRBD1 matching over 9 bases. The CDR3 contains 15 residues. Germline V gene data show CDR1 as SGHRS and CDR2 as YFSETQ. With V trimmed by 5 bases and J by 3 bases, 9 bases remained unmatched. Written as DNA, the CDR3 is TGCGCCAGCAGAAAGGTGGGACAGGGAGACTACGAGCAGTACTTC. Amino acids: CASRKVGQGDYEQYF. The full variable domain, in which reference TRBV5-1 and TRBJ2-7 provide the parts outside the CDR3, is KAGVTQTPRYLIKTRGQQVTLSCSPISGHRSVSWYQQTPGQGLQFLFEYFSETQRNKGNFPGRFSGRQFSNSRSEMNVSTLELGDSALYLCASRKVGQGDYEQYFGPGTRLTVT.

The chain uses TRBV9 and TRBJ1-4; D gene ambiguous. There are 12 residues in the CDR3. Germline V CDR1 and CDR2: SGDLS, YYNGEE. With 4 bases removed from V and 10 bases from J, the gap between germline ends came to 11 bases. The CDR3 loop reads CASSPLGGKLFF. CDR3 nucleotide sequence: TGTGCCAGCAGCCCCCTTGGAGGAAAACTGTTTTTT.

The V gene is TRBV5-1, the J gene TRBJ2-5; possible D gene TRBD1, 5 bases. Trimming shortened V by 4 bases and J by 1 base, and 17 bases separated the two germline ends. This CDR3 spans 16 amino acids. Germline CDR1 is SGHRS and CDR2 is YFSETQ. This chain's CDR3 is CASSLFPDKIQETQYF. The CDR3, as DNA: TGCGCCAGCAGCCTCTTCCCGGACAAAATCCAAGAGACCCAGTACTTC.

This clone is medium-sized in the sample. The chain carries TRBV19 and TRBJ1-5, with a possible D match to TRBD1 (6 bases). The CDR3 totals 16 residues. CDR1 is LNHDA and CDR2 is SQIVND in the germline V gene (reference sequence). V lost 0 bases, J lost 6 bases, and 15 bases lay in between. The CDR3, as DNA: TGTGCCAGTAGTATAGATCTGTCAGGGGTGGGTCAGCCCCAGCATTTT. Encoded protein: CASSIDLSGVGQPQHF.

The J gene is TRBJ2-3, the V gene TRBV10-3; TRBD2 matches at 7 bases. The trim removed 6 bases at V and 0 bases at J, leaving 3 bases unmatched. Germline V gene data show CDR1 as ENHRY and CDR2 as SYGVKD. The CDR3 spans 14 residues. CDR3 DNA sequence: TGTGCCATCAGCGGACTAGGGAGCACAGATACGCAGTATTTT. Translation: CAISGLGSTDTQYF.

The V gene is TRBV15, the J gene TRBJ1-1; perhaps TRBD1 as D (5 bases). V was pared by 7 bases and J by 6 bases, with 18 bases between. Germline V gene sequence: CDR1 LNHNV, CDR2 YYDKDF (reference sequence). The CDR3 is 14 residues long. CDR3 residues: CATTDSGFLAEAFF. In DNA form, the CDR3 reads TGTGCCACCACCGACTCAGGGTTCCTGGCTGAAGCTTTCTTT. Drawing the rest from reference TRBV15 and TRBJ1-1, the complete variable domain is DAMVIQNPRYQVTQFGKPVTLSCSQTLNHNVMYWYQQKSSQAPKLLFHYYDKDFNNEADTPDNFQSRRPNTSFCFLDIRSPGLGDTAMYLCATTDSGFLAEAFFGQGTRLTVV.

There are a few counts of this clone. The V and J genes are TRBV18 and TRBJ1-2; tentatively, D is TRBD1 (5 bases). Between the trimmed V and J ends, which lost 5 bases and 2 bases, there was a span of 18 bases. CDR1 and CDR2 (germline): KGHSH, LQKENI. CDR3 length: 16 amino acids. CDR3: CASSEIVTGPNYGYTF. Here the CDR3 DNA reads TGTGCCAGCTCAGAAATAGTCACAGGTCCAAACTATGGCTACACCTTC.

This rearrangement joins TRBV15 to TRBJ2-1; 7 bases are a match to TRBD2. V was clipped by 3 bases and J by 2 bases; unmatched bases: 7. CDR3 length equals 16 residues. Germline CDR1 LNHNV, CDR2 YYDKDF (reference sequence). CDR3 nucleotide sequence: TGTGCCACCAGCAGGCCGCTCGGGGGGACCTACAATGAGCAGTTCTTC. Amino acid sequence: CATSRPLGGTYNEQFF. Variable domain in full (rest from reference TRBV15 and TRBJ2-1): DAMVIQNPRYQVTQFGKPVTLSCSQTLNHNVMYWYQQKSSQAPKLLFHYYDKDFNNEADTPDNFQSRRPNTSFCFLDIRSPGLGDTAMYLCATSRPLGGTYNEQFFGPGTRLTVL.

The chain links TRBV19 to TRBJ1-1; D is undetermined. The CDR3 is made up of 15 amino acids. V dropped 6 bases and J dropped 0 bases, with 14 bases sitting between them. Germline V gives CDR1 LNHDA, CDR2 SQIVND (reference sequence). The CDR3 spells CASRMQRKMNTEAFF. CDR3 bases: TGTGCCAGTAGGATGCAGCGGAAAATGAACACTGAAGCTTTCTTT.

The gene calls are TRBV4-1 and TRBJ2-1, with TRBD1 identical over 8 bases. The CDR3 loop spans 16 amino acids. Germline assignment: CDR1 MGHRA and CDR2 YSYEKL. V was clipped by 4 bases and J by 0 bases; unmatched bases: 5. CDR3 sequence (DNA): TGCGCCAGCAGCCCTGGACAGGGAAGCTCCTACAATGAGCAGTTCTTC. As protein: CASSPGQGSSYNEQFF.

The chain joins TRBV30 to TRBJ1-1, with D hard to call. The CDR3 is 13 residues long. V gave up 5 bases and J gave up 0 bases, with 10 bases separating them. Germline CDR1 is GTSNPN and CDR2 is SVGIG (reference sequence). CDR3 nucleotides: TGTGCCTGGGGCGACACTTTGAACACTGAAGCTTTCTTT. The encoded protein is CAWGDTLNTEAFF.

V is TRBV6-5 and J is TRBJ2-5; tentative D call: TRBD1 (6 bases). The V gene's germline CDR1 is MNHEY and CDR2 SVGAGI. The CDR3 totals 13 residues. Between the trimmed V and J ends, which lost 6 bases and 4 bases, there was a span of 12 bases. CDR3 DNA sequence: TGTGCCAGCAGGGCGCCAGGGGTAGAGACCCAGTACTTC. This gives the protein CASRAPGVETQYF.

V usage is TRBV4-1 and J usage is TRBJ2-7; D is unresolved. CDR3 length equals 14 residues. V shed 0 bases and J shed 6 bases, with 12 bases lying between them. Germline CDR1 is MGHRA and CDR2 is YSYEKL. This chain's CDR3 is CASSQEGSPREQYF. CDR3 nucleotides: TGCGCCAGCAGCCAAGAGGGCTCCCCTCGCGAGCAGTACTTC.

This clone was picked up a small number of times. The rearrangement joins TRBV6-5 to TRBJ1-1, with D perhaps TRBD1 (6 bases). Germline V gene lookup returns CDR1 MNHEY and CDR2 SVGAGI. The V end lost 7 bases, the J end lost 4 bases, and 16 bases lay between the germline ends. The CDR3 contains 14 residues. CDR3 sequence reads: CASTSGGAGTEAFF. CDR3 in DNA: TGTGCCAGCACCAGCGGGGGGGCAGGCACTGAAGCTTTCTTT.

The chain couples TRBV2 to TRBJ2-2; D is unresolved. Per the germline V gene, CDR1 is SNHLY and CDR2 is FYNNEI. Trimming shortened V by 4 bases and J by 0 bases, and 6 bases separated the two germline ends. The CDR3 sequence is 14 residues long. The chain's CDR3 is CASSVATNTGELFF. The CDR3 region has the DNA TGTGCCAGCAGTGTAGCCACGAACACCGGGGAGCTGTTTTTT.

This clone appeared a few times. Relative to the germline gene, one junction end is altered; a read error may explain this. The V and J genes are TRBV6-1 and TRBJ2-5; the D gene is possibly TRBD1 (6 bases). Germline V gene sequence: CDR1 MNHNS, CDR2 SASEGT. CDR3 length: 15 residues. CDR3 sequence (DNA): TGTGCCAGCAGAGCCCGGACAGCTGCTCAAGGGACCCAGTACTTC. Translation gives CASRARTAAQGTQYF.